This T cell receptor beta chain is from a study of blood T cells in healthy people across ages. General observations from the study: The study lacked donor CMV status, which possibly confounded expanded clonotype changes.

With regard to this clonotype: The target antigen is unknown.

For the second PCR, which ran for roughly 6 to 11 cycles, a sample-barcoded 5' primer and a J-beta primer mix were used. From the 5' RACE reads, TCRdb called clonotypes with MiXCR, one entry per CDR3 protein. In the table there are roughly 1 million distinct CDR3 sequences, approximately 25% of which are singletons. V was trimmed by 4 bases and J by 8 bases, leaving 23 bases between them. Germline V lookup: CDR1 SNHLY, CDR2 FYNNEI. CDR3 length: 17 amino acids. The data were also submitted as part of a second study, on T cells of mothers and their children.

The TCR was taken from a girl aged 2 to 10 in good health. The chain recombines TRBV2 with TRBJ1-4; D is perhaps TRBD1 (5 bases). Source material: blood. The chain's CDR3 is CASSVRFFPGGKEKLFF. Written as DNA, the CDR3 is TGTGCCAGCAGTGTGAGGTTCTTTCCGGGGGGTAAAGAAAAACTGTTTTTT. Looking up the rest from reference TRBV2 and TRBJ1-4 gives the full variable domain: EPEVTQTPSHQVTQMGQEVILRCVPISNHLYFYWYRQILGQKVEFLVSFYNNEISEKSEIFDDQFSVERPDGSNFTLKIRSTKLEDSAMYFCASSVRFFPGGKEKLFFGSGTQLSVL.